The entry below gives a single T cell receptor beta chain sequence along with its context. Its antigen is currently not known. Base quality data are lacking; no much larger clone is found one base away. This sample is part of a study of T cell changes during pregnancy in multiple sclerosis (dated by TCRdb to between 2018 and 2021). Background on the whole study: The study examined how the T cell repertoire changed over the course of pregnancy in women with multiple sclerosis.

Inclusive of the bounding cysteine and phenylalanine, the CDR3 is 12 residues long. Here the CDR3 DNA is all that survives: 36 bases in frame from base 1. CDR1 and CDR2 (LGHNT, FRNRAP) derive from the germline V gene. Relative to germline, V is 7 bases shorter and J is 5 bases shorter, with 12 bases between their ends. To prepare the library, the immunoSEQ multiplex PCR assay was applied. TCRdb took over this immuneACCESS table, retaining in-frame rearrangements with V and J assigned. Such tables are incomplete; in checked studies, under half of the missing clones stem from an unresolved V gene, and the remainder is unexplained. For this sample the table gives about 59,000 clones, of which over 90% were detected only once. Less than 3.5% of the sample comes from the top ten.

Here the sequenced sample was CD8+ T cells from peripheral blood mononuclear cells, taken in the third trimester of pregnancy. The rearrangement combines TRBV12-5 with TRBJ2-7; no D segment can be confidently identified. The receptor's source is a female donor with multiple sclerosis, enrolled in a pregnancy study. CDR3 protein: CASAQDIHEQYF. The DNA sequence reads TGTGCTAGTGCCCAGGATATCCACGAGCAGTACTTC.